The source of this T cell receptor beta chain is a study of blood T cell repertoires in COVID-19. On the study more broadly: The cDNA or gDNA used as material had been derived from T cells, B-cell-depleted T cells, or PBMCs.

A Seattle source enrolled patients during active infection and followed them longitudinally. The CDR3 length is 13 residues. The V and J ends lost 10 bases and 2 bases respectively, with 13 bases between them. Germline V gene lookup returns CDR1 SNHLY and CDR2 FYNNEI. Original analysis: Amplified reference gene primers provided the basis for estimating nucleated cell counts. The assay was immunoSEQ multiplex PCR, and TCRdb's table has in-frame clones only and misses some. The V and J calls and the clone size are those of that table, but D and trimming were determined from the DNA. The sample has 300,000 to 400,000 clones, over 75% seen once; the top ten hold about 2.1%.

This chain connects TRBV2 to TRBJ2-3, with a weak D call TRBD2 (5 bases). The source is a woman aged 55-69 years with COVID-19, enrolled during active disease. The source material was peripheral blood. The CDR3: CAIGGLTTDTQYF. The DNA for the CDR3 is TGTGCCATAGGAGGACTTACCACAGATACGCAGTATTTT.